This T cell receptor (beta chain) was sequenced during a study of response to subunit inactivated influenza vaccine. Losses at the gene ends were 7 bases for V and 9 bases for J; bases not matched to a gene: 14. Germline V lookup: CDR1 MNHNS, CDR2 SASEGT. The CDR3 runs 15 residues. TCRdb called the RT-PCR reads again in MiXCR, with one record for every CDR3 protein. The sample yields about 170,000 distinct CDR3 sequences, approximately 12% seen once. These sequences were also reported in another study, on T cells expressing NK-cell markers. This second study notes: Libraries used 5'RACE template switching adding universal primer site and UMIs. It is unclear if expanded NKG2C-expressing clones target HCMV antigens.

The material was CD8+ T cells sorted from PBMCs, obtained 12 days after vaccination. The source of this sequence is a man in his fifties who received an inactivated influenza vaccine. The chain recombines TRBV6-1 with TRBJ2-2, with TRBD2 identical over 7 bases. The CDR3 region has the DNA TGTGCCAGCACCCGACACAGCGGGAAGGACTGGGAGCTGTTTTTT. This sequence encodes CASTRHSGKDWELFF.